One and the same sample provided the 24 T cell receptor beta chains below, sequenced in a study of cytomegalovirus exposure and HLA in healthy donors. This table comes from immunoSEQ multiplex PCR, and its TCRdb copy is limited to in-frame clones, with some not included. The data contain approximately 150,000 clones, 91% of them seen just once; the ten biggest clones take up roughly 3%. Sequenced input: PBMCs. The receptors shown here come from a woman in her late teens or twenties in good health and CMV-seropositive.

This clone was detected only once. CDR3 coding DNA: TGTGCCAGCAGCTTAGTGGCCGGGTCTGGAAACACCATATATTTT. This gives the protein CASSLVAGSGNTIYF. This chain uses TRBV7-9 with TRBJ1-3; no reliable D call. The V end was cut by 1 base, the J end by 1 base, with 8 bases between. Germline CDR1 reads SEHNR; CDR2 reads FQNEAQ (reference sequence). This CDR3 is built from 15 residues. Looking up the rest from reference TRBV7-9 and TRBJ1-3 gives the full variable domain: DTGVSQNPRHKITKRGQNVTFRCDPISEHNRLYWYRQTLGQGPEFLTYFQNEAQLEKSRLLSDRFSAERPKGSFSTLEIQRTEQGDSAMYLCASSLVAGSGNTIYFGEGSWLTVV.

A note on this clone: The sample contains more than one DNA sequence encoding this CDR3. The chain couples TRBV6-5 to TRBJ2-7; tentative D call: TRBD1 (6 bases). Between the trimmed V and J ends, which lost 5 bases and 0 bases, there was a span of 8 bases. Germline V CDR1 and CDR2: MNHEY, SVGAGI. The CDR3 runs 13 residues. Written as DNA, the CDR3 is TGTGCCAGCAGTCGGACAGCCTCCTACGAGCAGTACTTC. It specifies CASSRTASYEQYF.

The chain carries TRBV10-3 and TRBJ2-1; no definite D call. V dropped 0 bases and J dropped 0 bases, with 9 bases sitting between them. This CDR3 is built from 16 residues. The V gene's germline CDR1 is ENHRY and CDR2 SYGVKD. CDR3 protein: CAISESVSSSYNEQFF. In DNA form, the CDR3 reads TGTGCCATCAGTGAGTCCGTTTCGAGCTCCTACAATGAGCAGTTCTTC.

This chain joins TRBV5-1 and TRBJ2-2; tentatively, D is TRBD2 (6 bases). The germline V gene has CDR1 SGHRS and CDR2 YFSETQ. This CDR3 is 14 amino acids long. Trimming pared 0 bases from V and 6 bases from J, leaving 9 bases between. The CDR3 loop reads CASSLVGEAGELFF. The CDR3 region has the DNA TGCGCCAGCAGCTTGGTTGGGGAGGCCGGGGAGCTGTTTTTT. Variable domain in full (rest from reference TRBV5-1 and TRBJ2-2): KAGVTQTPRYLIKTRGQQVTLSCSPISGHRSVSWYQQTPGQGLQFLFEYFSETQRNKGNFPGRFSGRQFSNSRSEMNVSTLELGDSALYLCASSLVGEAGELFFGEGSRLTVL.

V usage is TRBV27 and J usage is TRBJ2-1, with a possible D match to TRBD2 (6 bases). V shed 3 bases and J shed 9 bases, with 9 bases lying between them. Germline assignment: CDR1 MNHEY and CDR2 SMNVEV (reference sequence). The CDR3 is 12 residues long. CDR3 amino acids: CASSLRGLEQFF. Here the CDR3 DNA reads TGTGCCAGCAGTTTGAGGGGACTTGAGCAGTTCTTC.

The J gene is TRBJ1-5, the V gene TRBV4-1; D may be TRBD1 (6 bases). This CDR3 is 15 amino acids long. Trimming cost V 0 bases and J 3 bases, with 9 bases left between them. Germline CDR1 and CDR2: MGHRA and YSYEKL. The CDR3 is CASSQEAGANQPQHF. In DNA, the CDR3 is TGCGCCAGCAGCCAAGAGGCAGGGGCCAATCAGCCCCAGCATTTT.

The CDR3: CASSLRQMTEAFF. CDR3 nucleotides: TGTGCCAGCAGCTTAAGACAGATGACTGAAGCTTTCTTT. The V call is TRBV7-9, the J call TRBJ1-1; possible D gene TRBD1, 5 bases. V was trimmed by 2 bases and J by 5 bases, leaving 9 bases between them. Germline CDR1 reads SEHNR; CDR2 reads FQNEAQ (reference sequence). The CDR3 has 13 residues.

This sequence joins TRBV15 and TRBJ2-7; TRBD1 is a possible D gene (5 bases). The V end was cut by 0 bases, the J end by 1 base, with 10 bases between. The germline V gene has CDR1 LNHNV and CDR2 YYDKDF (reference sequence). The CDR3 spans 15 residues. The DNA of the CDR3 is TGTGCCACCAGCAGAGACAGGGTCTCATCCTACGAGCAGTACTTC. Its protein product is CATSRDRVSSYEQYF.

In its sample, this clone was seen once. The V and J genes are TRBV19 and TRBJ2-3; 7 bases agree with TRBD2. The length of the CDR3 is 16 residues. The J segment lost 4 bases and the V segment lost 5 bases, leaving 12 bases of the junction unmatched. Germline V gene data show CDR1 as LNHDA and CDR2 as SQIVND (reference sequence). The CDR3 region is CASSLLTGGVADTQYF. Here the CDR3 DNA reads TGTGCCAGTAGTCTTCTCACGGGAGGTGTTGCAGATACGCAGTATTTT.

This rearrangement joins TRBV6-5 to TRBJ1-5; TRBD1 might be the D (6 bases). Germline V gene sequence: CDR1 MNHEY, CDR2 SVGAGI. V lost 2 bases to trimming and J lost 6 bases, with 11 bases between them. This CDR3 has 14 amino acids. CDR3 region: CASSYASGVQPQHF. The CDR3 nucleotides read TGTGCCAGCAGTTACGCTTCAGGGGTTCAGCCCCAGCATTTT.

The genes are TRBV7-2 and TRBJ1-5, with 9 bases fitting TRBD1. This CDR3 region has 14 residues. The trim removed 5 bases at V and 5 bases at J, leaving 4 bases unmatched. Germline V gene data show CDR1 as SGHTA and CDR2 as FQGNSA. CDR3 coding DNA: TGTGCCAGCAGCCTATGGACAGGGGATCAGCCCCAGCATTTT. The encoded protein is CASSLWTGDQPQHF.

The chain joins TRBV6-1 to TRBJ2-1; TRBD2 matches 9 bases. V lost 3 bases and J lost 4; bases outside the gene matches: 13. The CDR3 has 18 amino acids. CDR1 is MNHNS and CDR2 is SASEGT in the germline V gene. This CDR3 reads CASSDVSLAGAGYNEQFF. The CDR3 nucleotides are TGTGCCAGCAGTGACGTGTCCTTAGCGGGAGCGGGTTACAATGAGCAGTTCTTC.

In nucleotides, the CDR3 is TGTGCCAGCAGCCCGCGACAGGGGGCGGGCACCGGGGAGCTGTTTTTT. This gives the protein CASSPRQGAGTGELFF. V usage is TRBV7-2 and J usage is TRBJ2-2; 10 nucleotides align to TRBD1. This CDR3 has 16 amino acids. The V gene end was trimmed by 5 bases and the J gene end by 4 bases; junction bases not matched to a gene: 7. Germline V CDR1 and CDR2: SGHTA, FQGNSA.

The V gene is TRBV29-1, the J gene TRBJ2-7; 10 bases align to TRBD1. V shed 6 bases and J 3 bases; nucleotides not matched to a gene: 8. The CDR3 sequence is 14 residues long. Germline CDR1 SQVTM, CDR2 ANQGSEA. CDR3 loop: CSVGEGTGVYEQYF. The CDR3 nucleotides are TGCAGCGTGGGTGAAGGGACAGGGGTCTACGAGCAGTACTTC.

This rearrangement joins TRBV6-1 to TRBJ2-7; TRBD1 is a possible D gene (5 bases). Trimming removed 2 bases at V and 1 base at J, with 9 bases between. There are 14 residues in the CDR3. Germline V gene sequence: CDR1 MNHNS, CDR2 SASEGT. The CDR3 DNA is TGTGCCAGCAGTGAACCCCAGGGATCCTACGAGCAGTACTTC. This gives the protein CASSEPQGSYEQYF.

The chain carries TRBV6-5 and TRBJ2-7; 10 bases fit TRBD1. Germline-derived CDR1 and CDR2 are MNHEY and SVGAGI. The CDR3 contains 15 residues. Trimming at V came to 2 bases and at J to 3 bases, leaving 4 bases not matched to a gene. Here the CDR3 reads CASSYRGDRGYEQYF. The CDR3, as DNA: TGTGCCAGCAGTTACCGGGGGGACAGGGGCTACGAGCAGTACTTC.

The chain is built from TRBV2 and TRBJ1-2; 7 nucleotides align to TRBD1. V was clipped by 2 bases and J by 4 bases; unmatched bases: 4. Germline V lookup: CDR1 SNHLY, CDR2 FYNNEI. The CDR3 is 14 residues long. The CDR3 region has the DNA TGTGCCAGCAGTGAAAGGGGGGACAGCTATGGCTACACCTTC. Its protein product is CASSERGDSYGYTF.

This clone was counted a single time. The CDR3, as DNA: TGTGCCAGCAGTGACCCGGTACGCACAGATACGCAGTATTTT. This translates into CASSDPVRTDTQYF. The genes are TRBV2 and TRBJ2-3; D gene uncertain. Germline CDR1 and CDR2: SNHLY and FYNNEI. The CDR3 is 14 amino acids. V lost 3 bases and J 1 base, leaving 8 bases between the germline ends.

This clone was detected once. CDR3 sequence reads: CASSESSVGGRAHEQYF. The CDR3 coding sequence is TGTGCCAGCAGTGAAAGTTCCGTAGGAGGGAGGGCCCACGAGCAGTACTTC. The V call is TRBV2, the J call TRBJ2-7, with 7 bases lining up with TRBD2. V trimming: 2 bases; J trimming: 5 bases; junction bases outside the gene matches: 15. The CDR3 length is 17 residues. Germline-derived CDR1 and CDR2 are SNHLY and FYNNEI.

The chain joins TRBV2 to TRBJ2-1; 14 bases line up with TRBD2. V was clipped by 6 bases and J by 12 bases; unmatched bases: 7. The germline CDR1 and CDR2 sequences are SNHLY and FYNNEI. CDR3 size: 14 residues. The CDR3 DNA sequence: TGTGCCAGCAGGAGACTAGCGGGAGGGCCTAGGCAGTTCTTC. Amino acids: CASRRLAGGPRQFF.

The chain recombines TRBV18 with TRBJ2-5, with 9 bases aligning to TRBD2. The CDR3 covers 14 residues. Trimming took 2 bases from V and 4 from J; bases not matched to a gene: 2. Germline V lookup: CDR1 KGHSH, CDR2 LQKENI. This chain's CDR3 is CASSPGTSIETQYF. CDR3 DNA: TGTGCCAGCTCACCAGGGACTAGCATAGAGACCCAGTACTTC.

This clone was recorded only once. The chain uses TRBV4-2 and TRBJ2-1; D is perhaps TRBD1 (5 bases). Germline V gene data show CDR1 as LGHNA and CDR2 as YNFKEQ. Trimming cost V 3 bases and J 9 bases, with 18 bases left between them. This CDR3 has 15 residues. CDR3: CASSHPRGSKGEQFF. As DNA, the CDR3 is TGTGCCAGCAGCCATCCTAGGGGTAGTAAGGGTGAGCAGTTCTTC.

The rearrangement links TRBV19 to TRBJ2-6; D is unclear. CDR3 length: 12 residues. The V gene lost 8 bases and the J gene lost 0 bases, with 2 bases spanning the gap. Germline lookup yields CDR1 LNHDA and CDR2 SQIVND (reference sequence). CDR3 coding DNA: TGTGCCAGTTACTCTGGGGCCAACGTCCTGACTTTC. Translation: CASYSGANVLTF.

The rearrangement uses TRBV19 and TRBJ2-2; D is possibly TRBD1 (6 bases). The CDR3 has 11 residues. Trimming cost V 5 bases and J 10 bases, with 8 bases left between them. Germline values: CDR1 LNHDA, CDR2 SQIVND (reference sequence). CDR3 sequence: CASSQGPELFF. CDR3 bases: TGTGCCAGTAGTCAGGGGCCGGAGCTGTTTTTT.